A selection of T cell receptor beta chains follows, all from one sample in a study of T cell responses to AZD1222 COVID-19 vaccine. The method was immunoSEQ multiplex PCR; TCRdb's version includes in-frame clones alone and lacks a portion of them. The sample lists about 120,000 clones; approximately 88% were seen once. The input for sequencing was peripheral blood, taken on day 0 of MenACWY control vaccination. These receptors were taken from an adult in good health. The CDR3 runs from the conserved cysteine through the conserved F or W. The order of the fields is J gene, V gene, CDR3 protein.

j_gene: TRBJ2-7
v_gene: TRBV4-2
CDR3aa: CASSQGSLSYEQYF

j_gene: TRBJ1-1
v_gene: TRBV6-1
CDR3aa: CASSDSPARLNTEAFF

j_gene: TRBJ1-5
v_gene: TRBV24-1
CDR3aa: CATSPGWDQPQHF

j_gene: TRBJ2-7
v_gene: TRBV13
CDR3aa: CASSYYRGHEQYF

j_gene: TRBJ1-6
v_gene: TRBV27
CDR3aa: CASSLSGVSNSPLHF

j_gene: TRBJ2-2
v_gene: TRBV18
CDR3aa: CASSPTGTKNTGELFF

j_gene: TRBJ1-1
v_gene: TRBV7-9
CDR3aa: CASSRPRDRVAEAFF

j_gene: TRBJ1-2
v_gene: TRBV7-9
CDR3aa: CASSLDSRGYTF

j_gene: TRBJ1-2
v_gene: TRBV21-1
CDR3aa: CASSKVYRDSGNYGYTF

j_gene: TRBJ1-3
v_gene: TRBV5-4
CDR3aa: CASSPDLGGGNTIYF

j_gene: TRBJ2-1
v_gene: TRBV14
CDR3aa: CASSQNPGEAHNEQFF

j_gene: TRBJ2-7
v_gene: TRBV19
CDR3aa: CASSPFEGARGEQYF

j_gene: TRBJ2-1
v_gene: TRBV5-1
CDR3aa: CASSKTWGTSYNEQFF

j_gene: TRBJ2-2
v_gene: TRBV3-1/TRBV3-2
CDR3aa: CASSDRDRGAGELFF

j_gene: TRBJ1-2
v_gene: TRBV28
CDR3aa: CASRVHRVNYGYTF

j_gene: TRBJ1-1
v_gene: TRBV2
CDR3aa: CASSEEGNFPEAFF

j_gene: TRBJ2-7
v_gene: TRBV4-1
CDR3aa: CASSLTGQGLYEQYF

j_gene: TRBJ2-3
v_gene: TRBV7-3
CDR3aa: CASSLAGSGRRDTQYF

j_gene: TRBJ1-1
v_gene: TRBV5-1
CDR3aa: CASSLGTVRLNTEAFF

j_gene: TRBJ1-1
v_gene: TRBV6-1
CDR3aa: CASSERGRGTEAFF

j_gene: TRBJ2-5
v_gene: TRBV5-1
CDR3aa: CASSFSGSETQYF

j_gene: TRBJ1-6
v_gene: TRBV6-5
CDR3aa: CASSYRGTSYNSPLHF

j_gene: TRBJ2-7
v_gene: TRBV27
CDR3aa: CASRTGAYEQYF

j_gene: TRBJ1-2
v_gene: TRBV18
CDR3aa: CASSPPDGHNYGYTF